The source of this T cell receptor (beta chain) is a study of blood T cells in healthy people across ages. Study-level points and caveats: The study found TCR beta diversity correlated strongly with naive T cell percentage.

The CDR3 runs to 15 residues. V lost 1 base to trimming and J lost 3 bases, with 11 bases between them. Germline-derived CDR1 and CDR2 are SGHRS and YFSETQ. A sample-barcoded 5' primer and a J-beta primer mix were used in a second PCR of about 7 to 12 cycles. TCRdb passed the 5' RACE reads through MiXCR, listing each CDR3 protein once. The sample has fewer than 1,200,000 distinct CDR3 sequences; approximately 25% are singletons. For this clonotype: Its antigen is unidentified.

This same sample was also part of a study on T cells of mothers and their children. Turning to that study: Unrelated pairs and related pairs have their TCR recombination output shaped similarly by thymic selection. Microchimeric T cell clones that persisted were not detected.

The source is a girl aged 2 to 10 in good health. The sequenced sample consisted of blood. The chain carries TRBV5-1 and TRBJ2-1; maybe TRBD1 (7 bases). CDR3 region: CASSLRQGGYNEQFF. Here the CDR3 DNA reads TGCGCCAGCAGCTTGCGACAGGGAGGCTACAATGAGCAGTTCTTC.